The 24 T cell receptor beta chains in this list originate from one sample, sequenced in a study of cytomegalovirus exposure and HLA in healthy donors. The PCR employed 60 Vbeta primers together with 13 Jbeta primers. TCRdb's copy holds only in-frame clones and misses some; the assay was immunoSEQ multiplex PCR. The sample has some 110,000 clones; about 75% are singletons. The material sequenced was PBMCs. The receptors derive from a man between 60 and 70 years old in good health and CMV-seropositive.

This chain links TRBV5-6 with TRBJ1-4; D not certain. Germline V lookup: CDR1 SGHDT, CDR2 YYEEEE. V was trimmed by 4 bases and J by 6 bases, leaving 16 bases between them. This CDR3 comprises 15 residues. The CDR3 here is CASSATVERDEKLFF. The CDR3, as DNA: TGTGCCAGCAGCGCCACGGTCGAGAGAGATGAAAAACTGTTTTTT.

In this sample, this clone turned up once. The gene calls are TRBV5-5 and TRBJ2-7, with 9 bases fitting TRBD1. Germline values: CDR1 SGHKS, CDR2 YYEKEE (reference sequence). The J segment lost 2 bases and the V segment lost 4 bases, leaving 4 bases of the junction unmatched. This CDR3 is 14 amino acids long. CDR3 nucleotides: TGTGCCAGCAGCAGACAGGGGGGTCCCTACGAGCAGTACTTC. It yields the protein CASSRQGGPYEQYF.

This clone was observed a single time. The chain couples TRBV5-1 to TRBJ2-1; a possible D gene is TRBD1 (6 bases). Germline V gene sequence: CDR1 SGHRS, CDR2 YFSETQ. The V end was cut by 3 bases, the J end by 0 bases, with 13 bases between. The CDR3 extends over 16 amino acids. CDR3 in DNA: TGCGCCAGCAGCTCCAGGGGAAGAGGCTCCTACAATGAGCAGTTCTTC. It translates to CASSSRGRGSYNEQFF.

The CDR3, as DNA: TGTGCCAGCTCACCAGGGAGTGGGCTTCATCAGCCCCAGCATTTT. This gives the protein CASSPGSGLHQPQHF. The V call is TRBV18, the J call TRBJ1-5, with D hard to call. V lost 2 bases to trimming and J lost 5 bases, with 13 bases between them. This CDR3 comprises 15 residues. The germline V gene encodes CDR1 KGHSH and CDR2 LQKENI.

This chain joins TRBV16 and TRBJ1-2; no definite D call. This CDR3 spans 12 amino acids. The germline V and J ends were trimmed by 0 bases and 10 bases, with 9 bases remaining between them. Germline V gene sequence: CDR1 KGHSY, CDR2 FQNENV. The CDR3 protein is CASSQSGRHYTF. The CDR3, as DNA: TGTGCCAGCAGCCAATCAGGGAGACACTACACCTTC.

This clone was counted between two and nine times. The chain employs TRBV7-2 and TRBJ2-5; TRBD1 is a possible D gene (5 bases). V was trimmed by 3 bases and J by 5 bases, leaving 16 bases between them. CDR1 and CDR2 (germline): SGHTA, FQGNSA. This CDR3 is built from 15 residues. Here the CDR3 DNA reads TGTGCCAGCAGCTTCGACGCCAGGGATGGCGAGACCCAGTACTTC. This sequence encodes CASSFDARDGETQYF.

The rearrangement links TRBV18 to TRBJ2-7; no clear D. Germline CDR1 reads KGHSH; CDR2 reads LQKENI. The V gene lost 3 bases and the J gene lost 0 bases, with 9 bases spanning the gap. This CDR3 has 14 residues. The CDR3 is CASSPARYSYEQYF. In DNA, the CDR3 is TGTGCCAGCTCACCCGCGCGCTACTCCTACGAGCAGTACTTC.

The rearrangement links TRBV2 to TRBJ1-5; D unresolved. The CDR3 sequence is 14 residues long. V lost 4 bases and J lost 0, with 7 bases in between. The V gene's germline CDR1 is SNHLY and CDR2 FYNNEI. The CDR3 DNA reads TGTGCCAGCAGTGCACAGTATAGCAATCAGCCCCAGCATTTT. Its translation: CASSAQYSNQPQHF.

The gene calls are TRBV5-1 and TRBJ2-2; D perhaps matches TRBD1 (6 bases). V gave up 2 bases and J gave up 6 bases, with 14 bases separating them. Looked up from germline, CDR1 is SGHRS and CDR2 is YFSETQ. This CDR3 is 15 amino acids long. CDR3 loop: CASSFDRFGAGELFF. The CDR3 DNA follows: TGCGCCAGCAGCTTCGACAGGTTCGGGGCCGGGGAGCTGTTTTTT.

The chain employs TRBV11-2 and TRBJ1-3; the D gene is possibly TRBD1 (5 bases). With 5 bases removed from V and 2 bases from J, the gap between germline ends came to 10 bases. This CDR3 has 14 residues. Germline CDR1 reads SGHAT; CDR2 reads FQNNGV. CDR3 in amino acids: CASSVGAPGNTIYF. The DNA of the CDR3 is TGTGCCAGCAGCGTTGGGGCCCCTGGAAACACCATATATTTT.

V and J are TRBV5-1 and TRBJ2-7; D is undetermined. The V end was cut by 3 bases, the J end by 3 bases, with 4 bases between. The CDR3 totals 11 residues. Germline CDR1 is SGHRS and CDR2 is YFSETQ. The CDR3 is CASSSNYEQYF. In DNA form, the CDR3 reads TGCGCCAGCAGCTCCAACTACGAGCAGTACTTC.

V gene TRBV7-3 combines with J gene TRBJ2-3, with TRBD1 matching over 8 bases. The CDR3 totals 15 residues. Germline-derived CDR1 and CDR2 are SGHTA and FQGTGA. J gave up 3 bases and V 3 bases, and 5 bases lay outside the gene matches. CDR3 nucleotides: TGTGCCAGCAGCTTCGGACAGGGATCGACAGATACGCAGTATTTT. It encodes CASSFGQGSTDTQYF.

The genes are TRBV5-6 and TRBJ2-1, with D perhaps matching TRBD1 (6 bases). Germline CDR1 is SGHDT and CDR2 is YYEEEE. The CDR3 has 15 residues. V was pared by 1 base and J by 4 bases, with 12 bases between. This CDR3 reads CASSLKGVWYNEQFF. In DNA, the CDR3 is TGTGCCAGCAGCTTGAAGGGGGTCTGGTACAATGAGCAGTTCTTC.

This chain uses TRBV18 with TRBJ2-1, with TRBD2 identical over 8 bases. Per the germline V gene, CDR1 is KGHSH and CDR2 is LQKENI. With 3 bases clipped from V and 7 bases from J, the junction kept 17 bases outside the gene matches. This CDR3 is built from 18 residues. DNA for the CDR3: TGTGCCAGCTCACCCCTGACTTCGGGGGGGGCGGTCGAGAATGAGCAGTTCTTC. The encoded protein is CASSPLTSGGAVENEQFF.

This chain connects TRBV10-1 to TRBJ1-5; 10 bases align to TRBD1. The V gene end was trimmed by 6 bases and the J gene end by 2 bases; junction bases not matched to a gene: 16. Germline V gene data show CDR1 as WNHNN and CDR2 as SYGVQD (reference sequence). The CDR3 runs to 19 residues. DNA for the CDR3: TGCGCCAGCAGGGAACCGGGACAGGGGAAGTGGATGGGCAATCAGCCCCAGCATTTT. As protein: CASREPGQGKWMGNQPQHF.

Worth noting for this clone: This sample also contains other DNA sequences that code for the same CDR3. V is TRBV5-1 and J is TRBJ1-2; TRBD1 aligns across 9 bases. CDR1 is SGHRS and CDR2 is YFSETQ in the germline V gene. There are 13 residues in the CDR3. The V gene end was trimmed by 4 bases and the J gene end by 5 bases; junction bases not matched to a gene: 3. CDR3 nucleotide sequence: TGCGCCAGCAGCCTTGACAGGGGGTATGGCTACACCTTC. Its protein product is CASSLDRGYGYTF.

On this clone itself: Other DNA sequences from this sample encode an identical CDR3 as well. The chain has TRBV19 and TRBJ1-1; tentative D call: TRBD1 (6 bases). The CDR3 is made up of 14 amino acids. Deletions cut 3 bases from V and 0 bases from J, with 8 bases between. Germline V gene sequence: CDR1 LNHDA, CDR2 SQIVND (reference sequence). The CDR3 reads CASSMGQLNTEAFF. In nucleotides, the CDR3 is TGTGCCAGTAGTATGGGACAATTGAACACTGAAGCTTTCTTT.

This clone was seen just once. The V gene is TRBV6-1, the J gene TRBJ2-2; D remains ambiguous. The ends were cut back, 4 bases at V and 5 bases at J, with 8 bases in the middle. Germline loops: CDR1 MNHNS, CDR2 SASEGT. This CDR3 region has 13 residues. Here the CDR3 reads CASSAHWTGELFF. The CDR3 DNA sequence: TGTGCCAGCAGTGCCCACTGGACCGGGGAGCTGTTTTTT.

The chain couples TRBV19 to TRBJ1-1; D unclear. V lost 1 base and J lost 9, with 15 bases in between. This CDR3 is 14 amino acids long. Germline CDR1 is LNHDA and CDR2 is SQIVND (reference sequence). The CDR3 DNA sequence: TGTGCCAGTAGTATAGGAACAGCCCGTTTGCAAGCTTTCTTT. Its protein product is CASSIGTARLQAFF.

This sequence joins TRBV4-1 and TRBJ2-3; 7 nucleotides line up with TRBD2. CDR3 size: 16 residues. Germline V lookup: CDR1 MGHRA, CDR2 YSYEKL. V was pared by 0 bases and J by 3 bases, with 6 bases of the junction left unmatched. The CDR3 reads CASSQERWGGTDTQYF. In DNA form, the CDR3 reads TGCGCCAGCAGCCAAGAGAGGTGGGGGGGGACAGATACGCAGTATTTT.

The chain uses TRBV7-2 and TRBJ1-5, with D uncertain. This CDR3 region has 17 residues. V was trimmed by 4 bases and J by 2 bases, leaving 18 bases between them. The germline gives CDR1 SGHTA, CDR2 FQGNSA. The CDR3 loop reads CASSSPGGSQGNQPQHF. CDR3 nucleotide sequence: TGTGCCAGCAGCTCTCCCGGAGGGTCTCAGGGCAATCAGCCCCAGCATTTT.

The chain combines TRBV5-1 with TRBJ1-6; D is possibly TRBD1 (5 bases). Germline assignment: CDR1 SGHRS and CDR2 YFSETQ. V lost 4 bases and J 6 bases, leaving 20 bases between the germline ends. The CDR3 length is 17 residues. CDR3 DNA: TGCGCCAGCAGCCCCACAGGAATCCCCTCGGGTAATTCACCCCTCCACTTT. It translates to CASSPTGIPSGNSPLHF. The full variable domain, rest sourced from reference TRBV5-1 and TRBJ1-6, is KAGVTQTPRYLIKTRGQQVTLSCSPISGHRSVSWYQQTPGQGLQFLFEYFSETQRNKGNFPGRFSGRQFSNSRSEMNVSTLELGDSALYLCASSPTGIPSGNSPLHFGNGTRLTVT.

This rearrangement joins TRBV7-2 to TRBJ2-7, with D tentatively TRBD2 (7 bases). Germline V lookup: CDR1 SGHTA, CDR2 FQGNSA. The germline V and J ends were trimmed by 1 base and 6 bases, with 16 bases remaining between them. CDR3 size: 15 residues. In nucleotides, the CDR3 is TGTGCCAGCAGCTTAGATAGGGGGGAGGGGCGCGAGCAGTACTTC. It is translated as CASSLDRGEGREQYF.

The chain carries TRBV7-3 and TRBJ2-1; 9 bases match TRBD2. Trimming at V came to 5 bases and at J to 10 bases, leaving 18 bases not matched to a gene. CDR1 is SGHTA, CDR2 FQGTGA, per germline. The CDR3 is 17 residues long. The CDR3 region is CASSPSLGRGGRVEQFF. The CDR3 DNA reads as TGTGCCAGCAGCCCGTCCCTTGGGCGGGGGGGCCGGGTAGAGCAGTTCTTC.